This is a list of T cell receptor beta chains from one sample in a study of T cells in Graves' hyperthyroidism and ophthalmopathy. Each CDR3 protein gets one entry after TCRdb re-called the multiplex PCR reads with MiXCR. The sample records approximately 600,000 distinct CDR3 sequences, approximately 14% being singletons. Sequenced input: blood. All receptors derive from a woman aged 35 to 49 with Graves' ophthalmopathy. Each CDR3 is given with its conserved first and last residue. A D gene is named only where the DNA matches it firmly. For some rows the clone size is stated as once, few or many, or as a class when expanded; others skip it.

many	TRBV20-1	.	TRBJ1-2	TGCAGTGCTAGGTGGGACACCATAAACTATGGCTACACCTTC	CSARWDTINYGYTF
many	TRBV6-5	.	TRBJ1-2	TGTGCCAGCAGGGGGCGGGGCTATGGCTACACCTTC	CASRGRGYGYTF
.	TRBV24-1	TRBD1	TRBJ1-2	TGTGCCACCAGTGACCCGGGACAGGGTGATGGCTACACCTTC	CATSDPGQGDGYTF
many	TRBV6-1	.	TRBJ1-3	TGTGCCAGCAGTGAAGATTCGCCTTTTACGAAGGTCCCTGGAAACACCATATATTTT	CASSEDSPFTKVPGNTIYF
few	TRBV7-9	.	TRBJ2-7	TGTGCCAGCAGCTTAGGTCAGGGCACGGCCTACGAGCAGTACTTC	CASSLGQGTAYEQYF
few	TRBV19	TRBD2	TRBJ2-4	TGTGCCAGTAGTCTTCAGGGAGGGGCAAACATTCAGTACTTC	CASSLQGGANIQYF
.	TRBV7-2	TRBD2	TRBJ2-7	TGTGCCAGCAGCTCAATAGCGGGGGACCCCTACGAGCAGTACTTC	CASSSIAGDPYEQYF
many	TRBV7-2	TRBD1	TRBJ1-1	TGTGCCAGCAGCCCCAGGTCGGTACAACAGGGGGCAGCTTTCTTT	CASSPRSVQQGAAFF
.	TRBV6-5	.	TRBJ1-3	TGTGCCAGCAGTTACAGAGTGGATGGAGGAGACACCATATATTTT	CASSYRVDGGDTIYF
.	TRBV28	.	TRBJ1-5	TGTGCCTCCCGGGACATTTCGACCCAGCATTTT	CASRDISTQHF
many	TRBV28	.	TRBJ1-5	TGTGCCAGCAGTTTCAGGGGTATTCAGCCCCAGCATTTT	CASSFRGIQPQHF
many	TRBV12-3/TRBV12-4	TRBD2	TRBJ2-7	TGTGCCACTGGGGGAAGCGGGAGTAGAGACGAGCAGTACTTC	CATGGSGSRDEQYF
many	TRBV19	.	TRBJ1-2	TGTGCCAGTAGTATAGACGCGTGGCAGGGCTATGGCTACACCTTC	CASSIDAWQGYGYTF
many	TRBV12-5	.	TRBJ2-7	TGTGCTAGTGGTTTGGGTTACTACGAGCAGTACTTC	CASGLGYYEQYF
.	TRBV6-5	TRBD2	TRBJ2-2	TGTGCCAGCAGTTACTCTACGGGAGGGCCCACCGGGGAGCTGTTTTTT	CASSYSTGGPTGELFF
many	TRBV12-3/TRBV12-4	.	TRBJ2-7	TGTGCCAGCAAAGGGTACGGGGGCGAGCAGTACTTC	CASKGYGGEQYF
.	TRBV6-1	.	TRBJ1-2	TGTGCCAGCAACCCCGGTGGGGGAAAACCCTATGGCTACACCTTC	CASNPGGGKPYGYTF
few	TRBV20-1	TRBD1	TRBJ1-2	TGCAGTGCTGAAAAAGACAGGGGGAAAATTGGCTACACCTTC	CSAEKDRGKIGYTF
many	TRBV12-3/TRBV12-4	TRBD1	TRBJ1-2	TGTGCCAGCAGCCACGGACAGGGCGGCTACACCTTC	CASSHGQGGYTF
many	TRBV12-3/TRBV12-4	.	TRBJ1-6	TGTGCCAGCAGAACCGGGACGAGGAATTCACCCCTCCACTTT	CASRTGTRNSPLHF
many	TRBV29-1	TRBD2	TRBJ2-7	TGCAGCGTTGCCTTTGGGACTAGCGGTTCCTACGAGCAGTACTTC	CSVAFGTSGSYEQYF
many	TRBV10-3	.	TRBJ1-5	TGTGCCATCAGCGGTCCCGATCAGCCCCAGCATTTT	CAISGPDQPQHF
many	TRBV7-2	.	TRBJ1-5	TGTGCCAGCAGCTTAGTAAGCCAGGCTAATCAGCCCCAGCATTTT	CASSLVSQANQPQHF
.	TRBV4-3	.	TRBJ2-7	TGCGCCAGCAGCCCACAGCGCTTCGGGCTCGAGCAGTACTTC	CASSPQRFGLEQYF
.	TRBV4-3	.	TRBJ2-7	TGCGCCAGCAGCCCGAGATATGGAGGCGATAATTCCTACGAGCAGTACTTC	CASSPRYGGDNSYEQYF
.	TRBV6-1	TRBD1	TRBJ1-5	TGTGCCAGCAGTGAGCAGGGGGTCCGGCCCCAGCATTTT	CASSEQGVRPQHF
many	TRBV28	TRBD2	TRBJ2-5	TGTGCCAGCAGTGGGCGAGGACTAGCGGGAGCGCAGGCGCGGACCCAGTACTTC	CASSGRGLAGAQARTQYF
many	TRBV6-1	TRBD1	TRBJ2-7	TGTGCCAGCAGTGCCGGGACAGGGTTCTACGAGCAGTACTTC	CASSAGTGFYEQYF
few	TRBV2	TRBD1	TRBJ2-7	TGTGCCAGCAGCCGGACAGGGGACTTCGAGCAGTACTTC	CASSRTGDFEQYF
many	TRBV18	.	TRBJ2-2	TGTGCCAGCTCACCACCGCCACCATCCACCGGGGAGCTGTTTTTT	CASSPPPPSTGELFF
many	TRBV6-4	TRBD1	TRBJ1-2	TGTGCCGGTTCGAACAGGGGCCGAAACTATGGCTACACCTTC	CAGSNRGRNYGYTF
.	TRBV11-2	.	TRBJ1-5	TGTGCCAGCAGCCCACAAAGAGGGAGGAGTGGCAATCAGCCCCAGCATTTT	CASSPQRGRSGNQPQHF
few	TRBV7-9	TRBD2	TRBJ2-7	TGTGCCAGCAGCCCTCCCGGGACTAGGTATGAGCAGTACTTC	CASSPPGTRYEQYF
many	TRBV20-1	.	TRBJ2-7	TGCAGTGCTAGAGAGACCACCCTTATAGGCTCGCACGGCTCCTACGAGCAGTACTTC	CSARETTLIGSHGSYEQYF
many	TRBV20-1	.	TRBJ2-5	TGCAGTGCTAGAGATATTACGAGGGGCCAAGAGACCCAGTACTTC	CSARDITRGQETQYF
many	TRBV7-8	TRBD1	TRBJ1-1	TGTGCCAGCAGCTTAGTAGGGGGCGCCAGTGGCACTGAAGCTTTCTTT	CASSLVGGASGTEAFF
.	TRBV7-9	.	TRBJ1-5	TGTGCCAGCAGCCCGACATCTTCAAATCAGCCCCAGCATTTT	CASSPTSSNQPQHF
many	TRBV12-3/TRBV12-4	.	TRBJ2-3	TGTGCCAGCAGTGGGGGACCCCTAAGGACAGATACGCAGTATTTT	CASSGGPLRTDTQYF
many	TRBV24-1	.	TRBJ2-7	TGTGCCACCAGTGACCCCCTAGATTTCGTGCAGTACTTC	CATSDPLDFVQYF
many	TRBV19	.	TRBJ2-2	TGTGCCAGTAGTATTGAGGGAACCGGGGAGCTGTTTTTT	CASSIEGTGELFF
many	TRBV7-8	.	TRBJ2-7	TGTGCCAGCAGCCCAAACTCCGTGGAGCAGTACTTC	CASSPNSVEQYF
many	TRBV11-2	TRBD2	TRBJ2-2	TGTGCCAGCAGCTTGGTAGCGGGAGGGTACACCGGGGAGCTGTTTTTT	CASSLVAGGYTGELFF
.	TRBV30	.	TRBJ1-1	TGTGCCTGGAGTGGGGGACTCCCGAACACTGAAGCTTTCTTT	CAWSGGLPNTEAFF
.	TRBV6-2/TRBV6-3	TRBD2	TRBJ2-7	TGTGCCAGCAGCACCAGCGCCGATAGCGGGAGGAGCTCCTACGAGCAGTACTTC	CASSTSADSGRSSYEQYF
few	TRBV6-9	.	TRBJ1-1	TGTGCCAGCAGCTATGGGGGGTTTGTAGTAGGTTGGACTGAAGCTTTCTTT	CASSYGGFVVGWTEAFF
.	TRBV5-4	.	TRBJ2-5	TGTGCCAGCAGCTGGGCCGGTAACCAAGAGACCCAGTACTTC	CASSWAGNQETQYF
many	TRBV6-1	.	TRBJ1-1	TGTGCCAGCAGTGAAGGTTCTGGGGCAGGGTTAGCTTTCTTT	CASSEGSGAGLAFF
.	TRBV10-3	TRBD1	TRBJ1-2	TGTGCCATCAGTGAGTCGAATACAGGGGGCTATGGCTACACCTTC	CAISESNTGGYGYTF
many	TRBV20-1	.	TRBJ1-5	TGCAGTGCACCTAAGGGTAAAGGGCTCAATCAGCCCCAGCATTTT	CSAPKGKGLNQPQHF
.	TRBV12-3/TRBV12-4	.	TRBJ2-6	TGTGCCAGCAGTTTATTCCTCCGTCTCTCTGGGGCCAACGTCCTGACTTTC	CASSLFLRLSGANVLTF
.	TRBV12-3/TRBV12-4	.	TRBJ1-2	TGTGCCAGCAGAACCGGGGAGAACTATGGCTACACCTTC	CASRTGENYGYTF
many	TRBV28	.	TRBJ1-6	TGTGCCAGCCGGGACACCCATTCACCCCTCCACTTT	CASRDTHSPLHF
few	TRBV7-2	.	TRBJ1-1	TGTGCCAGCAGCCGTAGAGGGAACCCTGAAGCTTTCTTT	CASSRRGNPEAFF
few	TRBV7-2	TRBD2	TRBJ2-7	TGTGCCAGCAGCGCCGCGGGAGGGCCCTACGAGCAGTACTTC	CASSAAGGPYEQYF
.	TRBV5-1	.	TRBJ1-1	TGCGCCAGCAGTTTCGCATCCACCCCCGGATCTCGGGCTTTCTTT	CASSFASTPGSRAFF